This T cell receptor (beta chain) is drawn from a study of blood T cell repertoires in COVID-19. The germline V gene encodes CDR1 SGDLS and CDR2 YYNGEE. Trimming stripped 0 bases from V and 8 bases from J, with 11 bases between. The CDR3 is 13 residues long. Profiling relied on immunoSEQ multiplex PCR, and the TCRdb table lists in-frame clones only, not all of them. The sample yields over 250,000 clones, 70% to 90% seen once. Sequenced sample: PBMCs or T cells enriched from blood (not recorded which). The chain couples TRBV9 to TRBJ1-2; D gene unclear. The sequence derives from a woman aged 25-40 years who had recovered from COVID-19. CDR3 nucleotide sequence: TGTGCCAGCAGCGTAGGGACTCGAGACGGCTACACCTTC. It codes for CASSVGTRDGYTF. The full variable domain, completed using reference TRBV9 and TRBJ1-2, is DSGVTQTPKHLITATGQRVTLRCSPRSGDLSVYWYQQSLDQGLQFLIQYYNGEERAKGNILERFSAQQFPDLHSELNLSSLELGDSALYFCASSVGTRDGYTFGSGTRLTVV.